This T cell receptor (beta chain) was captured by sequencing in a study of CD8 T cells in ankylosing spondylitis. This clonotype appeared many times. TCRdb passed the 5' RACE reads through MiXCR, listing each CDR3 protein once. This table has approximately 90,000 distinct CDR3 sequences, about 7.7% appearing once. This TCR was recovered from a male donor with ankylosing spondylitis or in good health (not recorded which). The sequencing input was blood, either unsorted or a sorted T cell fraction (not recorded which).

The CDR3 loop reads CASSWKYSNQPQHF. In DNA form, the CDR3 reads TGTGCCAGCAGCTGGAAGTATAGCAATCAGCCCCAGCATTTT. The chain carries TRBV7-8 and TRBJ1-5; D gene uncertain. The CDR3 covers 14 residues. V was pared by 4 bases and J by 0 bases, with 7 bases between. Germline-derived CDR1 and CDR2 are SGHVS and FQNEAQ.